Following are 25 T cell receptor beta chains from one sample sequenced in a study of tumor-infiltrating lymphocytes in localized non-small cell lung cancer. TCRdb's table, derived via immunoSEQ multiplex PCR, lists solely in-frame clones and lacks some. The sample lists about 12,000 clones; 85% to 90% were seen once. Sequencing used lung tumor tissue. Receptor source: a human donor with non-small cell lung cancer.

The rearrangement uses TRBV11-2 and TRBJ2-7; 8 bases map to TRBD1. The CDR3 extends over 14 amino acids. V was pared by 3 bases and J by 2 bases, with 3 bases of the junction left unmatched. The germline gives CDR1 SGHAT, CDR2 FQNNGV. The CDR3 is CASSFRQGTYEQYF. The CDR3 nucleotides read TGTGCCAGCAGCTTTAGACAGGGGACCTACGAGCAGTACTTC.

V and J are TRBV27 and TRBJ1-1; possible D gene TRBD1, 5 bases. V was shortened by 6 bases and J by 5 bases, with 13 bases between the two germline ends. The CDR3 has 13 amino acids. Germline CDR1 and CDR2: MNHEY and SMNVEV (reference sequence). The DNA of the CDR3 is TGTGCCAGCAGCCGACGGGACGGAACTGAAGCTTTCTTT. This encodes CASSRRDGTEAFF.

This clone was picked up a small number of times. The chain joins TRBV2 to TRBJ1-3, with D possibly matching TRBD1 (6 bases). V lost 8 bases to trimming and J lost 0 bases, with 8 bases between them. There are 13 residues in the CDR3. Germline V lookup: CDR1 SNHLY, CDR2 FYNNEI. CDR3 loop: CASGQSSGNTIYF. Here the CDR3 DNA reads TGTGCCAGCGGACAGAGCTCTGGAAACACCATATATTTT. The full variable domain, its missing parts supplied by reference TRBV2 and TRBJ1-3, is EPEVTQTPSHQVTQMGQEVILRCVPISNHLYFYWYRQILGQKVEFLVSFYNNEISEKSEIFDDQFSVERPDGSNFTLKIRSTKLEDSAMYFCASGQSSGNTIYFGEGSWLTVV.

V gene TRBV30 combines with J gene TRBJ1-2; D is ambiguous. Trimming removed 1 base from V and 1 base from J, with 16 bases in between. Germline V lookup: CDR1 GTSNPN, CDR2 SVGIG (reference sequence). The CDR3 consists of 16 residues. CDR3 region: CAWSGTSARHNYGYTF. The CDR3 nucleotides read TGTGCCTGGAGTGGAACGTCCGCTAGGCATAACTATGGCTACACCTTC. Complete variable domain (other parts from reference TRBV30 and TRBJ1-2): SQTIHQWPATLVQPVGSPLSLECTVEGTSNPNLYWYRQAAGRGLQLLFYSVGIGQISSEVPQNLSASRPQDRQFILSSKKLLLSDSGFYLCAWSGTSARHNYGYTFGSGTRLTVV.

The V and J genes are TRBV15 and TRBJ1-5; tentative D call: TRBD1 (6 bases). Trimming removed 5 bases at V and 4 bases at J, with 18 bases between. The germline V gene encodes CDR1 LNHNV and CDR2 YYDKDF (reference sequence). The CDR3 totals 16 residues. In DNA, the CDR3 is TGTGCCACCAGCCGCACAATGGGGACATCGAATCAGCCCCAGCATTTT. Protein: CATSRTMGTSNQPQHF.

This chain links TRBV6-1 with TRBJ1-1; D not certain. V was pared by 5 bases and J by 2 bases, with 9 bases between. Germline CDR1 and CDR2: MNHNS and SASEGT. The CDR3 has 13 residues. The CDR3 DNA reads TGTGCCAGCAGTCAACAGCCCAACACTGAAGCTTTCTTT. Its translation is CASSQQPNTEAFF.

The chain is built from TRBV6-1 and TRBJ1-2; 10 nucleotides line up with TRBD1. Germline CDR1 is MNHNS and CDR2 is SASEGT. V gave up 4 bases and J gave up 8 bases; unmatched junction bases: 13. CDR3 size: 16 residues. The CDR3 sequence is CASSGSERQGARGYTF. CDR3 coding DNA: TGTGCCAGCAGTGGGTCGGAGAGACAGGGGGCCCGAGGCTACACCTTC.

V is TRBV23-1 and J is TRBJ2-1; D may be TRBD1 or TRBD2 (5 bases each). TRBV23-1 counts as an open reading frame of uncertain function. Trimming removed 2 bases from V and 3 bases from J, with 20 bases in between. The CDR3 is 18 amino acids. CDR3 region: CASSQRDQPIIFYNEQFF. In DNA, the CDR3 is TGCGCCAGCAGTCAACGGGACCAGCCGATAATATTCTACAATGAGCAGTTCTTC.

The gene calls are TRBV4-2 and TRBJ1-2, with D perhaps matching TRBD1 (5 bases). CDR1 and CDR2 (germline): LGHNA, YNFKEQ. Trimming pared 1 base from V and 2 bases from J, leaving 11 bases between. The CDR3 totals 15 residues. The CDR3 DNA reads TGTGCCAGCAGCCAAGTAGGGGAGTGGAACTATGGCTACACCTTC. It codes for CASSQVGEWNYGYTF.

The chain uses TRBV2 and TRBJ2-7; 7 positions match TRBD2. The CDR3 covers 15 residues. The J segment lost 5 bases and the V segment lost 1 base, leaving 8 bases of the junction unmatched. The germline gives CDR1 SNHLY, CDR2 FYNNEI. The DNA of the CDR3 is TGTGCCAGCAGTGAAGGGTCGGCGGGAGAGGACGAGCAGTACTTC. Translating it yields CASSEGSAGEDEQYF.

This clone was detected only a few times. The chain employs TRBV6-6 and TRBJ1-5; tentatively, D is TRBD1 (5 bases). Trimming removed 6 bases from V and 7 bases from J, with 16 bases in between. This CDR3 spans 14 amino acids. Germline loops: CDR1 MNHNY, CDR2 SVGAGI (reference sequence). The DNA for the CDR3 is TGTGCCAGCAGGGTTAGGGTAGGGGTGCAGCCCCAGCATTTT. It translates to CASRVRVGVQPQHF.

The chain employs TRBV28 and TRBJ2-7; 10 bases match TRBD2. This CDR3 has 14 residues. Germline CDR1 reads MDHEN; CDR2 reads SYDVKM. V shed 8 bases and J 5 bases; nucleotides not matched to a gene: 9. The CDR3 reads CASGPAGGRDEQYF. The CDR3 nucleotides are TGTGCCAGCGGACCAGCGGGAGGGAGGGACGAGCAGTACTTC.

The CDR3: CASSYSNREQYF. The CDR3 DNA follows: TGTGCCAGCAGTTACTCGAATCGCGAGCAGTACTTC. The chain recombines TRBV6-5 with TRBJ2-7; no firm D call. Germline CDR1 MNHEY, CDR2 SVGAGI. The CDR3 length is 12 residues. Trimming took off 0 bases at V and 6 bases at J, with 6 bases between the two ends.

The V call is TRBV7-2, the J call TRBJ1-2, with D maybe TRBD1 (5 bases). CDR3 length: 14 amino acids. Germline V lookup: CDR1 SGHTA, CDR2 FQGNSA. V shed 9 bases and J shed 4 bases, with 18 bases lying between them. The CDR3 sequence is CASSFKGLGYGYTF. The CDR3 nucleotides are TGTGCCAGTTCATTTAAGGGGTTGGGCTATGGCTACACCTTC.

V gene TRBV6-5 combines with J gene TRBJ2-7; the D gene could be TRBD1 or TRBD2 (5 bases each). Germline V CDR1 and CDR2: MNHEY, SVGAGI. This CDR3 spans 13 amino acids. The V end was cut by 2 bases, the J end by 3 bases, with 8 bases between. CDR3 protein: CASSYGGDYEQYF. The CDR3 nucleotides read TGTGCCAGCAGTTACGGGGGAGACTACGAGCAGTACTTC.

This clone occurred once. V and J are TRBV6-5 and TRBJ1-4; D call uncertain. From germline, CDR1 is MNHEY and CDR2 SVGAGI. The CDR3 has 13 residues. Trimming pared 5 bases from V and 8 bases from J, leaving 12 bases between. This CDR3 reads CASSKAAWEKLFF. The CDR3, as DNA: TGTGCCAGCAGTAAAGCTGCTTGGGAAAAACTGTTTTTT.

This clone has just a few counts. The rearrangement joins TRBV6-4 to TRBJ2-5; the match to TRBD2 covers 10 bases. The V gene end was trimmed by 5 bases and the J gene end by 5 bases; junction bases not matched to a gene: 14. This CDR3 region has 17 residues. Germline assignment: CDR1 MRHNA and CDR2 SNTAGT. The CDR3 DNA follows: TGTGCCAGCAGTACGGAAAGGAGCGGGAGGGCATGGGAGACCCAGTACTTC. It is translated as CASSTERSGRAWETQYF.

The genes are TRBV7-9 and TRBJ2-5; TRBD1 matches at 12 bases. The CDR3 length is 16 residues. Germline V gene sequence: CDR1 SEHNR, CDR2 FQNEAQ (reference sequence). V gave up 5 bases and J gave up 5 bases; unmatched junction bases: 9. The CDR3 DNA reads as TGTGCCAGCAGCGTCGGGACAGGGGGCTTCGGGGAGACCCAGTACTTC. Protein product: CASSVGTGGFGETQYF. Full variable domain (outside the CDR3, taken from reference TRBV7-9 and TRBJ2-5): DTGVSQNPRHKITKRGQNVTFRCDPISEHNRLYWYRQTLGQGPEFLTYFQNEAQLEKSRLLSDRFSAERPKGSFSTLEIQRTEQGDSAMYLCASSVGTGGFGETQYFGPGTRLLVL.

The rearrangement uses TRBV9 and TRBJ2-1; 10 bases are a match to TRBD1. The V gene's germline CDR1 is SGDLS and CDR2 YYNGEE. There are 16 residues in the CDR3. V gave up 0 bases and J gave up 7 bases; unmatched junction bases: 7. This CDR3 reads CASSVAGTGVGNEQFF. In nucleotides, the CDR3 is TGTGCCAGCAGCGTAGCAGGGACAGGGGTCGGGAATGAGCAGTTCTTC.

This rearrangement joins TRBV5-8 to TRBJ2-5; no firm D call. The CDR3 totals 13 residues. Germline values: CDR1 SGHTS, CDR2 YDEGEE. The V and J ends lost 4 bases and 1 base respectively, with 8 bases between them. The CDR3 protein is CASSSRSQETQYF. CDR3 coding DNA: TGTGCCAGCAGCAGTCGGAGCCAAGAGACCCAGTACTTC.

The V and J genes are TRBV28 and TRBJ2-7; D gene ambiguous. The CDR3 has 14 residues. With 2 bases removed from V and 4 bases from J, the gap between germline ends came to 12 bases. Germline CDR1 reads MDHEN; CDR2 reads SYDVKM. This chain's CDR3 is CASSLASLAYEQYF. In nucleotides, the CDR3 is TGTGCCAGCAGTTTAGCCTCTTTGGCGTACGAGCAGTACTTC. Looking up the rest from reference TRBV28 and TRBJ2-7 gives the full variable domain: DVKVTQSSRYLVKRTGEKVFLECVQDMDHENMFWYRQDPGLGLRLIYFSYDVKMKEKGDIPEGYSVSREKKERFSLILESASTNQTSMYLCASSLASLAYEQYFGPGTRLTVT.

V gene TRBV9 combines with J gene TRBJ2-3; possibly TRBD1 or TRBD2 for D (5 bases each). This CDR3 contains 15 residues. Trimming took off 2 bases at V and 2 bases at J, with 12 bases between the two ends. Germline CDR1 is SGDLS and CDR2 is YYNGEE. CDR3 DNA: TGTGCCAGCAGCGTGGGGGAGAGAATCACAGATACGCAGTATTTT. Its translation is CASSVGERITDTQYF.

The chain has TRBV5-1 and TRBJ2-1, with TRBD2 matching 7 bases. V lost 5 bases to trimming and J lost 4 bases; unmatched junction nucleotides: 9. Germline CDR1 SGHRS, CDR2 YFSETQ. CDR3 length equals 15 residues. This CDR3 is CASRSVAGSYNEQFF. The DNA for the CDR3 is TGCGCCAGCAGATCAGTAGCGGGCTCATACAATGAGCAGTTCTTC.

The chain joins TRBV28 to TRBJ2-7, with no clear D. Germline assignment: CDR1 MDHEN and CDR2 SYDVKM. The CDR3 loop spans 14 amino acids. V shed 0 bases and J shed 2 bases, with 8 bases lying between them. Here the CDR3 reads CASSLWRQTYEQYF. The CDR3 coding sequence is TGTGCCAGCAGTTTATGGAGGCAGACCTACGAGCAGTACTTC. Filled out from reference TRBV28 and TRBJ2-7, the complete variable domain reads DVKVTQSSRYLVKRTGEKVFLECVQDMDHENMFWYRQDPGLGLRLIYFSYDVKMKEKGDIPEGYSVSREKKERFSLILESASTNQTSMYLCASSLWRQTYEQYFGPGTRLTVT.

The rearrangement uses TRBV2 and TRBJ2-2; 8 nucleotides agree with TRBD1. CDR1 is SNHLY, CDR2 FYNNEI, per germline. With 3 bases clipped from V and 4 bases from J, the junction kept 7 bases outside the gene matches. This CDR3 spans 16 amino acids. CDR3 in amino acids: CASSDPDRVATGELFF. In nucleotides, the CDR3 is TGTGCCAGCAGTGATCCGGACAGGGTGGCCACCGGGGAGCTGTTTTTT. Supplemented by reference TRBV2 and TRBJ2-2, the full variable domain reads EPEVTQTPSHQVTQMGQEVILRCVPISNHLYFYWYRQILGQKVEFLVSFYNNEISEKSEIFDDQFSVERPDGSNFTLKIRSTKLEDSAMYFCASSDPDRVATGELFFGEGSRLTVL.